This TCR beta chain was found in a study of OX40 agonist ivuxolimab in advanced cancers. Autoimmune disease history or systemic immunosuppression led to patients being barred. This CDR3 has 15 residues. Germline CDR1 is LNHDA and CDR2 is SQIVND (reference sequence). V was trimmed by 5 bases and J by 1 base, leaving 15 bases between them. Of note for this clone: No antigen is known for it.

Overall study results and limits: Clonal expansion by week 6 occurred in CD4+ and CD8+ blood T cells (at 0.1 to 3.0 mg/kg). Some patients who did not respond also had low normalized T-cell clonal expansion. Patients who responded partially at 0.1-3.0 mg/kg showed clonal expansion ranking among the lowest.

The assay was immunoSEQ multiplex PCR, and TCRdb's table has in-frame clones only and misses some. The sample gives about 18,000 clones, about 86% of which show up once; 44% is in the top ten. The material sequenced was CD4+ or CD8+ T cells sorted from blood, taken in a trial of the OX40 agonist ivuxolimab. The chain uses TRBV19 and TRBJ2-7, with a possible D match to TRBD2 (6 bases). The receptor was isolated from an adult with an advanced solid tumor such as melanoma, head and neck, liver or kidney cancer. CDR3 protein: CASSPRDLPSYEQYF. The CDR3 region has the DNA TGTGCCAGTAGTCCTCGGGACTTACCATCCTACGAGCAGTACTTC.